This record concerns one T cell receptor beta chain sequence. Its antigen is currently unknown. These data belong to a study of T cells in localized non-small cell lung cancer. General study findings and limits: Greater blood T cell density accompanied longer overall survival. Sequencing was restricted to one tumor region; therefore, heterogeneity remains possible.

Trimming took off 2 bases at V and 7 bases at J, with 12 bases between the two ends. Germline V gene sequence: CDR1 SGHDT, CDR2 YYEEEE. The CDR3 sequence is 14 residues long. Sequencing used immunoSEQ multiplex PCR; TCRdb keeps in-frame clones, though not all of them. Of around 70,000 clones listed, about four fifths are singletons. The sequence was obtained from a female donor older than 55 with stage I lung adenocarcinoma. This rearrangement joins TRBV5-6 to TRBJ1-4; D is undetermined. The sequencing here drew on peripheral blood, taken before any cancer treatment. The CDR3 region has the DNA TGTGCCAGCAGCTTTGATGCGGAGGTTGAAAAACTGTTTTTT. It translates to CASSFDAEVEKLFF.